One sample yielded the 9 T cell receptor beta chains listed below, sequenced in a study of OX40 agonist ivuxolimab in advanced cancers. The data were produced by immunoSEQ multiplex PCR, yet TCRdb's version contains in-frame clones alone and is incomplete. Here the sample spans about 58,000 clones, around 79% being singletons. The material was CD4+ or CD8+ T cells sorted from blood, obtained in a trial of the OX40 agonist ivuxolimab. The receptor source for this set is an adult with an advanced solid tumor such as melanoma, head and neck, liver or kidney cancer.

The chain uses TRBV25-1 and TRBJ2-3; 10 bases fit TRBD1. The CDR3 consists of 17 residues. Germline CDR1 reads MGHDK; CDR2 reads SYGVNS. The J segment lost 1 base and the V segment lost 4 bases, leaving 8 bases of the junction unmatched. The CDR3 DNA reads TGTGCCAGCAGTGCGACCGGGACAGGGGCACGCACAGATACGCAGTATTTT. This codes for CASSATGTGARTDTQYF.

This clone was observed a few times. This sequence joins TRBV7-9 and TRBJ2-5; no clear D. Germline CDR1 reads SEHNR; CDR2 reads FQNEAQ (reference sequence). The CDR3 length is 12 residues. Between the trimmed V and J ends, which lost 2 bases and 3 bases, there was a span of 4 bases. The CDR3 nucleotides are TGTGCCAGCAGCTTAATTGAAGAGACCCAGTACTTC. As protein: CASSLIEETQYF.

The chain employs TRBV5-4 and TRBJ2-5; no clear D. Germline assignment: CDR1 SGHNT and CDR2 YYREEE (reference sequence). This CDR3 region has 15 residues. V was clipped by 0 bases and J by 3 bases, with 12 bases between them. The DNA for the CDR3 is TGTGCCAGCAGCTTGGCATTAAGTGGAAAAGAGACCCAGTACTTC. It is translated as CASSLALSGKETQYF.

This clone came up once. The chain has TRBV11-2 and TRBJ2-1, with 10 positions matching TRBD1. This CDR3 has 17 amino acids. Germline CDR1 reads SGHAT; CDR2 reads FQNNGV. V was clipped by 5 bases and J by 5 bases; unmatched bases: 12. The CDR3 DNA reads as TGTGCCAGCAGCCACCCCCCGGGACAGGGGCTAAACAATGAGCAGTTCTTC. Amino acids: CASSHPPGQGLNNEQFF.

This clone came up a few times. CDR3 region: CASSWGGIQETQYF. The CDR3 DNA reads as TGTGCCAGTAGCTGGGGGGGGATTCAAGAGACCCAGTACTTC. The rearrangement uses TRBV19 and TRBJ2-5, with TRBD2 matching over 7 bases. There are 14 residues in the CDR3. V was clipped by 6 bases and J by 2 bases; unmatched bases: 6. Germline CDR1 and CDR2: LNHDA and SQIVND (reference sequence).

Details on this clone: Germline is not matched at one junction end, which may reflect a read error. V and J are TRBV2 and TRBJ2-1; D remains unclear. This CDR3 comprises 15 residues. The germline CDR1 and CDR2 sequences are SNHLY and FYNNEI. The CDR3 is CASSESAASFNEQFF. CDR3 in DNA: TGTGCCAGCAGTGAAAGCGCGGCCTCCTTCAATGAGCAGTTCTTC.

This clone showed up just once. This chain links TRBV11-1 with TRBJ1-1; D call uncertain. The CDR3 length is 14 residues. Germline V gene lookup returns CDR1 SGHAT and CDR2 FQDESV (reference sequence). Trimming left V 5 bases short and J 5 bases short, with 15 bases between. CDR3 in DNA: TGTGCCAGCAGCCAGAAAATTCTTGGAACTGAAGCTTTCTTT. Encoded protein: CASSQKILGTEAFF.

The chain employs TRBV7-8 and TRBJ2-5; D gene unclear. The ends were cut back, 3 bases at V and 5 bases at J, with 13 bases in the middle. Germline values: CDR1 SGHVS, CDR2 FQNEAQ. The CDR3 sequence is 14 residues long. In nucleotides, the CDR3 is TGTGCCAGCAGCTTGCAGACTGACGAGGAGACCCAGTACTTC. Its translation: CASSLQTDEETQYF.

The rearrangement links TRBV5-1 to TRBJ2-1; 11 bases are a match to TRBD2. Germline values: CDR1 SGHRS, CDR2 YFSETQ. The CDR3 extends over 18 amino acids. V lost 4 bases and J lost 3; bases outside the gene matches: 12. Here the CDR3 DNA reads TGCGCCAGCAGCCCTACTAGCGGGGGAACCTCATACTACAATGAGCAGTTCTTC. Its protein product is CASSPTSGGTSYYNEQFF.